These 27 T cell receptor beta chains came from one sample sequenced in a study of T cells after yellow fever vaccination. Each CDR3 protein is one row after TCRdb ran MiXCR on the 5' RACE reads. Here the sample spans some 250,000 distinct CDR3 sequences, more than 3.5% being singletons. The sample in question was PBMCs, obtained 15 days after the yellow fever booster vaccination. Receptors originate from a man between 18 and 35 years old who received the YFV17D yellow fever vaccine.

This clonotype was observed at least ten times. The chain joins TRBV6-5 to TRBJ2-1, with 8 nucleotides matching TRBD1. There are 20 residues in the CDR3. Germline-derived CDR1 and CDR2 are MNHEY and SVGAGI. V lost 2 bases to trimming and J lost 5 bases; unmatched junction nucleotides: 20. CDR3 nucleotide sequence: TGTGCCAGCAGTTACCTACCGACGGGGGAGACAGGGGTTCTCCACAATGAGCAGTTCTTC. It codes for CASSYLPTGETGVLHNEQFF.

This clonotype was seen ten or more times. The chain employs TRBV4-3 and TRBJ2-2, with D perhaps matching TRBD1 or TRBD2 (6 bases each). CDR1 and CDR2 from the germline V gene are LGHNA and YSLEER. Trimming took off 5 bases at V and 1 base at J, with 14 bases between the two ends. The CDR3 runs 16 residues. The chain's CDR3 is CASSYGGGRNTGELFF. As DNA, the CDR3 is TGCGCCAGCAGCTACGGAGGGGGGAGGAACACCGGGGAGCTGTTTTTT.

Ten or more counts support this clonotype. The rearrangement links TRBV20-1 to TRBJ2-5; the match to TRBD2 covers 8 bases. Germline V lookup: CDR1 DFQATT, CDR2 SNEGSKA (reference sequence). This CDR3 spans 14 amino acids. Trimming cost V 2 bases and J 3 bases; bases outside gene matches: 5. CDR3 in DNA: TGCAGTGCTAGACGGGGGGGAGTCGAAGAGACCCAGTACTTC. Encoded protein: CSARRGGVEETQYF.

This clonotype was seen ten or more times. The rearrangement links TRBV6-2 or TRBV6-3 to TRBJ2-5; the match to TRBD2 covers 13 bases. V gave up 0 bases and J gave up 11 bases; unmatched junction bases: 3. The CDR3 runs 14 residues. Germline V CDR1 and CDR2: MNHEY, SVGEGT. CDR3: CASSYSGLAGAQYF. The CDR3 bases are TGTGCCAGCAGTTACTCCGGACTAGCGGGGGCACAGTACTTC.

This clonotype has ten or more counts. The chain joins TRBV4-1 to TRBJ2-3, with TRBD1 matching over 8 bases. The CDR3 is 12 residues long. In germline, CDR1 is MGHRA, CDR2 YSYEKL. The J segment lost 5 bases and the V segment lost 8 bases, leaving 3 bases of the junction unmatched. This CDR3 reads CASGQGGDTQYF. The CDR3 DNA follows: TGCGCCAGCGGACAGGGCGGAGATACGCAGTATTTT.

This clonotype has a count of ten or more. The chain joins TRBV28 to TRBJ2-3; tentatively, D is TRBD1 or TRBD2 (5 bases each). The CDR3 length is 14 residues. The germline V and J ends were trimmed by 7 bases and 1 base, with 12 bases remaining between them. From germline, CDR1 is MDHEN and CDR2 SYDVKM. The chain's CDR3 is CASIGRGGTDTQYF. The CDR3 coding sequence is TGTGCCAGCATTGGCCGGGGCGGCACAGATACGCAGTATTTT.

This clonotype has at least ten counts. This chain links TRBV6-2 or TRBV6-3 with TRBJ2-7; no clear D. The V end was cut by 5 bases, the J end by 0 bases, with 14 bases between. This CDR3 contains 15 residues. Germline CDR1 reads MNHEY; CDR2 reads SVGEGT. CDR3 amino acids: CASSLKWGSSYEQYV. The CDR3 nucleotides read TGTGCCAGCAGTCTGAAGTGGGGTAGCTCCTACGAGCAGTACGTC.

This clonotype was found many times. The genes are TRBV7-2 and TRBJ1-1; no firm D call. The CDR3 covers 13 residues. V dropped 8 bases and J dropped 1 base, with 11 bases sitting between them. Germline V gene sequence: CDR1 SGHTA, CDR2 FQGNSA. The CDR3, as DNA: TGTGCCAGCGGAATAGACACGAACACTGAAGCTTTCTTT. It yields the protein CASGIDTNTEAFF.

In this sample, this clonotype turned up many times. The V and J genes are TRBV11-2 and TRBJ2-5; 9 bases line up with TRBD2. The CDR3 totals 16 residues. With V trimmed by 2 bases and J by 2 bases, 6 bases remained unmatched. Germline CDR1 SGHAT, CDR2 FQNNGV. The CDR3 loop reads CASSLRSGGLQETQYF. CDR3 in DNA: TGTGCCAGCAGCTTACGGAGCGGGGGGTTACAAGAGACCCAGTACTTC.

This clonotype was found once. This may be a read error: a much more frequent sequence differs by one nucleotide. V usage is TRBV7-9 and J usage is TRBJ1-6; 7 bases align to TRBD1. This CDR3 region has 14 residues. Per germline, CDR1 SEHNR and CDR2 FQNEAQ (reference sequence). CDR3 in amino acids: CACSPGGYNSPLHF. For the CDR3, the DNA is TGTGCCTGCAGCCCAGGGGGCTATAATTCACCCCTCCACTTT.

This clonotype was found a few times. The V gene is TRBV12-3 or TRBV12-4, the J gene TRBJ2-1; a possible D gene is TRBD1 (5 bases). V lost 6 bases to trimming and J lost 0 bases, with 12 bases between them. The length of the CDR3 is 15 residues. In DNA, the CDR3 is TGTGCCAGCAGCATTGACAGCAGCTCCTACAATGAGCAGTTCTTC. Protein: CASSIDSSSYNEQFF.

This clonotype was seen repeatedly, ten times or more. The V and J genes are TRBV10-3 and TRBJ1-1, with a possible D match to TRBD1 (6 bases). Per germline, CDR1 ENHRY and CDR2 SYGVKD. V lost 8 bases to trimming and J lost 2 bases, with 15 bases between them. The CDR3 runs to 14 residues. DNA of the CDR3: TGTGCCATCGCAAACGGACAGTACAACACTGAAGCTTTCTTT. This translates into CAIANGQYNTEAFF.

Ten or more counts support this clonotype. The J gene is TRBJ2-7, the V gene TRBV11-2, with D possibly TRBD1 on 6 matching bases. The V and J ends lost 5 bases and 7 bases respectively, with 9 bases between them. Germline values: CDR1 SGHAT, CDR2 FQNNGV. The CDR3 spans 11 residues. CDR3 bases: TGTGCCAGCAGCCCGGGGACAGAGCAGTACTTC. This gives the protein CASSPGTEQYF.

This clonotype occurred many times. The chain joins TRBV20-1 to TRBJ1-2; D is undetermined. The V end lost 5 bases, the J end lost 1 base, and 5 bases lay between the germline ends. Germline V CDR1 and CDR2: DFQATT, SNEGSKA (reference sequence). The CDR3 spans 11 residues. The CDR3 DNA follows: TGCAGTGCTCCAGATAACTATGGCTACACCTTC. Encoded protein: CSAPDNYGYTF.

This clonotype was seen repeatedly, ten times or more. The rearrangement links TRBV7-9 to TRBJ2-3; 8 bases map to TRBD1. V was clipped by 5 bases and J by 4 bases; unmatched bases: 5. The CDR3 extends over 14 amino acids. CDR1 and CDR2 (germline): SEHNR, FQNEAQ (reference sequence). CDR3 nucleotides: TGTGCCAGCAGCCCACTGACAGGGGCAGATACGCAGTATTTT. This sequence encodes CASSPLTGADTQYF.

This clonotype was detected ten times or more. The V and J genes are TRBV4-3 and TRBJ2-1, with 11 nucleotides matching TRBD2. Germline V lookup: CDR1 LGHNA, CDR2 YSLEER. The trim removed 0 bases at V and 6 bases at J, leaving 10 bases unmatched. The CDR3 covers 18 residues. CDR3 bases: TGCGCCAGCAGCCAAGAGGGCCCGCTAGCGGGGGGCCCCAATGAGCAGTTCTTC. Translation gives CASSQEGPLAGGPNEQFF.

The genes are TRBV4-1 and TRBJ2-4; D is tentatively TRBD1 or TRBD2 (5 bases each). This CDR3 has 17 amino acids. Trimming left V 8 bases short and J 2 bases short, with 22 bases between. Germline V lookup: CDR1 MGHRA, CDR2 YSYEKL. CDR3 sequence (DNA): TGCGCCAGCGCTTCCCCGGGGCAGGGAATGTCCAAAAACATTCAGTACTTC. Its protein product is CASASPGQGMSKNIQYF.

This clonotype was observed many times. The rearrangement links TRBV10-3 to TRBJ2-4; 9 bases align to TRBD1. The CDR3 loop spans 14 amino acids. Trimming removed 10 bases from V and 4 bases from J; junction bases left unmatched: 8. Germline V gene data show CDR1 as ENHRY and CDR2 as SYGVKD. The CDR3 here is CATRSGQGKNIQYF. Here the CDR3 DNA reads TGTGCCACGCGGTCAGGACAGGGGAAAAACATTCAGTACTTC.

This clonotype was seen a handful of times. The gene calls are TRBV14 and TRBJ1-1; 8 bases fit TRBD1. V dropped 4 bases and J dropped 3; count of bases not matched to a gene: 10. Germline-derived CDR1 and CDR2 are SGHDN and FVKESK. The CDR3 contains 16 residues. The CDR3 spells CASSPLRTGFDTEAFF. CDR3 bases: TGTGCCAGCAGCCCACTTCGGACAGGGTTTGACACTGAAGCTTTCTTT.

At least ten counts were recorded for this clonotype. The chain recombines TRBV5-1 with TRBJ1-1; no firm D call. Trimming took off 1 base at V and 3 bases at J, with 13 bases between the two ends. Germline loops: CDR1 SGHRS, CDR2 YFSETQ. This CDR3 spans 15 amino acids. The CDR3 DNA reads TGCGCCAGCAGCTTGCTTCTCGGCAAGGACACTGAAGCTTTCTTT. It specifies CASSLLLGKDTEAFF.

This clonotype was detected ten times or more. This sequence joins TRBV11-2 and TRBJ1-1; no clear D gene. Germline V CDR1 and CDR2: SGHAT, FQNNGV. The CDR3 spans 14 residues. The V gene lost 4 bases and the J gene lost 2 bases, with 11 bases spanning the gap. The CDR3 protein is CASSSPPGNTEAFF. CDR3 bases: TGTGCCAGCAGCTCCCCTCCGGGCAACACTGAAGCTTTCTTT.

This clonotype was picked up many times. The V gene is TRBV5-1, the J gene TRBJ1-2; 7 bases are shared with TRBD1. CDR3 length: 13 amino acids. V was clipped by 7 bases and J by 8 bases; unmatched bases: 11. CDR1 and CDR2 (germline): SGHRS, YFSETQ. CDR3 residues: CASRQGSSKGYTF. CDR3 in DNA: TGCGCCAGCCGACAGGGATCTTCAAAAGGCTACACCTTC.

This clonotype was recorded many times. This chain connects TRBV29-1 to TRBJ2-1, with 7 bases aligning to TRBD2. The CDR3 length is 17 residues. CDR1 is SQVTM, CDR2 ANQGSEA, per germline. V gave up 7 bases and J gave up 2 bases; unmatched junction bases: 17. The CDR3 nucleotides read TGCAGCGGTGACGGGGCTCAGCGGGGAAATCCCTACAATGAGCAGTTCTTC. This translates into CSGDGAQRGNPYNEQFF.

This clonotype was detected ten times or more. J is TRBJ2-2 and V is TRBV5-1; a weak D match, TRBD1 (5 bases). The germline V gene has CDR1 SGHRS and CDR2 YFSETQ. The CDR3 runs to 13 residues. Deletions cut 7 bases from V and 6 bases from J, with 13 bases between. CDR3 sequence (DNA): TGCGCCAGCCGTCCAGGGTCGGCCGGGGAGCTGTTTTTT. Amino acid sequence: CASRPGSAGELFF.

Many counts were recorded for this clonotype. Here the CDR3 reads CASGRGVGGELFF. The CDR3 DNA reads as TGTGCCAGCGGGCGGGGCGTTGGCGGGGAGCTGTTTTTT. The rearrangement uses TRBV5-5 and TRBJ2-2, with D perhaps matching TRBD2 (6 bases). The V gene's germline CDR1 is SGHKS and CDR2 YYEKEE (reference sequence). There are 13 residues in the CDR3. V shed 7 bases and J shed 7 bases, with 14 bases lying between them.

This clonotype has a count of ten or more. V is TRBV5-1 and J is TRBJ2-3; a possible D gene is TRBD2 (5 bases). The length of the CDR3 is 13 residues. V lost 1 base, J lost 10 bases, and 13 bases lay in between. From germline, CDR1 is SGHRS and CDR2 YFSETQ. The CDR3 nucleotides read TGCGCCAGCAGCTTGACGCCCGGGGTGGCGCAGTATTTT. Its translation: CASSLTPGVAQYF.

This sequence joins TRBV7-2 and TRBJ2-5; 8 nucleotides match TRBD2. Losses at the gene ends were 0 bases for V and 3 bases for J; bases not matched to a gene: 3. CDR3 length: 15 residues. Germline V CDR1 and CDR2: SGHTA, FQGNSA. The CDR3 region is CASSLAGTSEETQYF. DNA of the CDR3: TGTGCCAGCAGCTTAGCGGGGACTAGTGAAGAGACCCAGTACTTC.